These T cell receptor beta chains were read from a single sample in a study of T and B cells in COVID-19 patients. TCRdb recomputed calls from the multiplex PCR reads with MiXCR, one row per CDR3 protein. This table holds around 7,600 distinct CDR3 sequences, 35% to 50% found once. Specimen: blood. The receptors stem from a human donor who had recovered from COVID-19. The CDR3 runs from the conserved cysteine through the conserved F or W. The D gene is left open where the match is weak. For some rows the clone size is stated as once, few or many, or as a class when expanded; others skip it.

-,-,TRBJ2-7,TRBV30,CAWSVGGSSYEQYF,TGTGCCTGGAGTGTAGGTGGGAGCTCCTACGAGCAGTACTTC
-,TRBD1,TRBJ2-7,TRBV18,CASSPLGPGGGHEQYF,TGTGCCAGCTCACCACTTGGACCAGGGGGCGGCCACGAGCAGTACTTC
once,-,TRBJ2-5,TRBV7-2,CASSLGLPSQETQYF,TGTGCCAGCAGCTTAGGGCTTCCCTCCCAAGAGACCCAGTACTTC
-,-,TRBJ1-1,TRBV11-1,CASSRGPEAFF,TGTGCCAGCAGCCGGGGGCCTGAAGCTTTCTTT
-,TRBD1,TRBJ1-5,TRBV11-1,CASSLGEGGRQPQHF,TGTGCCAGCAGCTTGGGAGAAGGGGGCCGTCAGCCCCAGCATTTT
-,TRBD1,TRBJ2-3,TRBV5-6,CASSFTGTGGSDTQYF,TGTGCCAGCAGCTTCACCGGGACAGGGGGATCAGATACGCAGTATTTT
-,TRBD1,TRBJ1-2,TRBV19,CASRTGNYGYTF,TGTGCCAGTAGGACAGGGAACTATGGCTACACCTTC
few,TRBD1,TRBJ2-2,TRBV5-4,CASSVTGGTGELFF,TGTGCCAGCAGCGTCACAGGGGGAACCGGGGAGCTGTTTTTT
few,-,TRBJ1-5,TRBV6-5,CASRRTGNQPQHF,TGTGCCAGCAGGAGAACAGGGAATCAGCCCCAGCATTTT
medium-sized,-,TRBJ2-3,TRBV6-5,CASSRDGTDTQYF,TGTGCCAGCAGTCGGGACGGCACAGATACGCAGTATTTT
medium-sized,TRBD2,TRBJ2-2,TRBV19,CASSPRTSGGPGELFF,TGTGCCAGTAGTCCCCGGACTAGCGGGGGGCCCGGGGAGCTGTTTTTT
-,TRBD1,TRBJ2-6,TRBV19,CASSGTALLSGANVLTF,TGTGCCAGTAGCGGGACAGCCTTACTCTCTGGGGCCAACGTCCTGACTTTC
few,-,TRBJ2-2,TRBV12-3/TRBV12-4,CASSRDTGELFF,TGTGCCAGCAGTCGAGATACCGGGGAGCTGTTTTTT
-,TRBD2,TRBJ2-5,TRBV7-2,CASSLPGGGTQYF,TGTGCCAGCAGCCTGCCGGGGGGGGGGACCCAGTACTTC
-,-,TRBJ2-2,TRBV6-1,CASSELGPNTGELFF,TGTGCCAGCAGTGAACTGGGGCCGAACACCGGGGAGCTGTTTTTT
-,-,TRBJ2-1,TRBV6-1,CASSEMAGALYNEQFF,TGTGCCAGCAGTGAAATGGCGGGGGCCCTCTACAATGAGCAGTTCTTC
-,-,TRBJ2-1,TRBV6-2/TRBV6-3,CASSHDTHNEQFF,TGTGCCAGCAGTCATGACACGCACAATGAGCAGTTCTTC
few,TRBD2,TRBJ2-3,TRBV18,CASSPTSGEGGTDTQYF,TGTGCCAGCTCACCGACTAGCGGCGAGGGGGGCACAGATACGCAGTATTTT
medium-sized,TRBD2,TRBJ2-1,TRBV12-3/TRBV12-4,CASSSLRSSGGYNEQFF,TGTGCCAGCAGTTCCCTTCGATCTAGCGGGGGGTACAATGAGCAGTTCTTC
few,-,TRBJ2-3,TRBV30,CAWSKLASTDTQYF,TGTGCCTGGAGTAAGCTAGCTAGCACAGATACGCAGTATTTT
once,-,TRBJ2-2,TRBV6-1,CASSESRGPTGELFF,TGTGCCAGCAGTGAAAGCAGGGGTCCGACCGGGGAGCTGTTTTTT
-,TRBD2,TRBJ2-2,TRBV5-6,CASSGGAAGELFF,TGTGCTTCTAGCGGGGGGGCCGCCGGGGAGCTGTTTTTT
medium-sized,TRBD1,TRBJ2-2,TRBV6-5,CASSYQGANTGELFF,TGTGCCAGCAGTTACCAGGGGGCGAACACCGGGGAGCTGTTTTTT
-,-,TRBJ2-7,TRBV20-1,CSARGLPGLPEQYF,TGCAGTGCTAGAGGCCTCCCGGGACTCCCCGAGCAGTACTTC
-,-,TRBJ2-2,TRBV6-5,CASSQQGNTGELFF,TGTGCCAGCAGTCAACAGGGAAACACCGGGGAGCTGTTTTTT
-,-,TRBJ2-5,TRBV5-1,CASSLEGGIRETQYF,TGCGCCAGCAGCTTGGAAGGGGGGATTCGAGAGACCCAGTACTTC
once,TRBD2,TRBJ2-3,TRBV19,CASSIWPSGGALADTQYF,TGTGCCAGTAGTATTTGGCCTAGCGGGGGGGCCTTGGCAGATACGCAGTATTTT
-,TRBD1,TRBJ2-7,TRBV11-3,CASSLGSQGWAYEQYF,TGTGCCAGCAGCTTAGGGTCACAGGGGTGGGCCTACGAGCAGTACTTC
once,TRBD2,TRBJ2-1,TRBV19,CASSIGSGGVSYNEQFF,TGTGCCAGTAGTATAGGGAGCGGGGGGGTCTCCTACAATGAGCAGTTCTTC
few,TRBD1,TRBJ2-7,TRBV27,CASRRQGSYEQYF,TGTGCCAGCAGGAGACAGGGCTCCTACGAGCAGTACTTC
-,-,TRBJ2-2,TRBV7-9,CASSFEEGGLPTGELFF,TGTGCCAGCAGCTTCGAGGAGGGGGGCCTCCCGACCGGGGAGCTGTTTTTT
few,-,TRBJ1-5,TRBV6-1,CASRDPVTPQHF,TGTGCCAGCAGAGACCCCGTAACGCCCCAGCATTTT
-,-,TRBJ2-5,TRBV6-5,CASSRTDYEETQYF,TGTGCCAGCAGCCGGACGGATTACGAAGAGACCCAGTACTTC
-,TRBD2,TRBJ2-5,TRBV20-1,CSRTGTSGQETQYF,TGCAGTCGTACAGGGACTAGCGGACAAGAGACCCAGTACTTC
few,-,TRBJ1-4,TRBV27,CATSRGAAEKLFF,TGTGCCACATCTCGGGGGGCTGCTGAAAAACTGTTTTTT
-,-,TRBJ1-5,TRBV20-1,CSARDGRQVGGMGQPQHF,TGCAGTGCTAGAGATGGAAGGCAGGTTGGTGGTATGGGGCAGCCCCAGCATTTT
medium-sized,TRBD2,TRBJ2-1,TRBV19,CASSIDLAGWDEQFF,TGTGCCAGTAGTATAGACCTAGCGGGGTGGGATGAGCAGTTCTTC
medium-sized,TRBD2,TRBJ2-2,TRBV19,CASSIAAGTNTGELFF,TGTGCCAGTAGTATAGCAGCGGGAACGAACACCGGGGAGCTGTTTTTT
-,-,TRBJ2-7,TRBV27,CASSLKPADYEQYF,TGTGCCAGCAGTCTGAAGCCAGCGGACTACGAGCAGTACTTC
-,TRBD1,TRBJ1-6,TRBV19,CASSIEDRPTGSPLHF,TGTGCCAGTAGTATAGAGGACAGGCCGACGGGTTCACCCCTCCACTTT
few,-,TRBJ1-3,TRBV19,CASSPPPQGSRGNTIYF,TGTGCCAGTAGTCCTCCACCCCAGGGAAGTCGTGGAAACACCATATATTTT
few,TRBD1,TRBJ2-2,TRBV6-2/TRBV6-3,CASSTQGKKAGELFF,TGTGCCAGCAGCACACAGGGGAAGAAGGCCGGGGAGCTGTTTTTT
medium-sized,TRBD1,TRBJ2-2,TRBV19,CASIAPPGTVNTGELFF,TGTGCCAGTATCGCTCCCCCCGGGACAGTGAACACCGGGGAGCTGTTTTTT
-,TRBD2,TRBJ2-1,TRBV7-7,CASSLKLAASNEQFF,TGTGCTAGCAGCTTAAAACTAGCGGCGTCCAATGAGCAGTTCTTC
-,-,TRBJ1-5,TRBV19,CASSIGWTASRNQPQHF,TGTGCCAGTAGTATAGGGTGGACGGCATCCAGGAATCAGCCCCAGCATTTT
few,-,TRBJ1-2,TRBV11-3,CASSGGRANYGYTF,TGTGCCAGCTCTGGAGGGAGGGCTAACTATGGCTACACCTTC
-,-,TRBJ2-1,TRBV27,CASRPQGRYYNEQFF,TGTGCCAGCAGGCCACAAGGCCGGTACTACAATGAGCAGTTCTTC
-,-,TRBJ1-2,TRBV11-3,CASSQYNYGYTF,TGTGCCAGCAGCCAGTATAACTATGGCTACACCTTC
-,-,TRBJ1-1,TRBV18,CASSPVTARNTEAFF,TGTGCCAGCTCCCCCGTGACAGCGCGCAACACTGAAGCTTTCTTT
-,TRBD1,TRBJ2-2,TRBV7-2,CASSLEGQPTGELFF,TGTGCCAGCAGCTTAGAGGGACAGCCCACCGGGGAGCTGTTTTTT
once,-,TRBJ2-3,TRBV15,CATSRMTLSSTDTQYF,TGTGCCACCAGCAGGATGACACTTTCTAGCACAGATACGCAGTATTTT
-,TRBD1,TRBJ2-1,TRBV29-1,CSASGTGYNEQFF,TGCAGCGCATCCGGGACAGGCTACAATGAGCAGTTCTTC
-,-,TRBJ1-2,TRBV5-4,CASSLEAGVFGYTF,TGTGCCAGCAGCTTGGAGGCAGGGGTTTTTGGCTACACCTTC
once,-,TRBJ1-2,TRBV6-5,CASSYFGGDGYTF,TGTGCCAGCAGTTACTTTGGAGGAGACGGCTACACCTTC